This passage covers 15 T cell receptor beta chains from one sample sequenced in a study of blood T cell repertoires in COVID-19 (dated by TCRdb to about 2020). Library generation was performed with the immunoSEQ multiplex PCR assay. What TCRdb holds here is the immuneACCESS table cut down to in-frame rearrangements. Part of the clones is not present; checked against another copy, under half of the missing clones reflect an unresolved V gene, and the others are unexplained. The sample records a few hundred thousand clones, about 86% of which are singletons. Roughly 9.8% of the sample goes to the ten largest clones. Sequencing was done on a sample of peripheral blood. All receptors come from an elderly man with acute or convalescent COVID-19.

J is TRBJ2-2 and V is TRBV30, with a possible D match to TRBD1 (6 bases). In germline, CDR1 is GTSNPN, CDR2 SVGIG (reference sequence). The CDR3 contains 14 residues. Trimming removed 0 bases at V and 4 bases at J, with 9 bases between. The CDR3 spells CAWSVLGGTGELFF. CDR3 coding DNA: TGTGCCTGGAGTGTCTTAGGGGGCACCGGGGAGCTGTTTTTT.

CDR3 residues: CASSGQTNYGYTF. The CDR3 nucleotides are TGTGCCAGCAGCGGGCAGACTAACTATGGCTACACCTTC. The chain is built from TRBV7-2 and TRBJ1-2; D remains unclear. Trimming cost V 5 bases and J 0 bases, with 7 bases left between them. The CDR3 is 13 residues long. CDR1 is SGHTA, CDR2 FQGNSA, per germline.

V usage is TRBV11-3 and J usage is TRBJ2-3; 11 bases align to TRBD2. Germline CDR1 reads SGHNT; CDR2 reads YENEEA. CDR3 length equals 17 residues. The trim removed 2 bases at V and 1 base at J, leaving 5 bases unmatched. The DNA of the CDR3 is TGTGCCAGCAGCTTAACTCTAGCGGGGGGCGGCACAGATACGCAGTATTTT. Translating it yields CASSLTLAGGGTDTQYF.

This chain uses TRBV24-1 with TRBJ1-1, with 9 positions matching TRBD1. The length of the CDR3 is 15 residues. The germline V gene has CDR1 KGHDR and CDR2 SFDVKD. V was pared by 4 bases and J by 5 bases, with 7 bases of the junction left unmatched. The CDR3 region has the DNA TGTGCCACCAGTGACCCAACAGGGGGCGGTACTGAAGCTTTCTTT. This encodes CATSDPTGGGTEAFF.

J is TRBJ2-1 and V is TRBV30; 8 bases line up with TRBD2. This CDR3 has 17 amino acids. Germline lookup yields CDR1 GTSNPN and CDR2 SVGIG (reference sequence). V gave up 1 base and J gave up 7 bases; unmatched junction bases: 15. The CDR3 sequence is CAWSAPLGGGPRNEQFF. Written as DNA, the CDR3 is TGTGCCTGGAGTGCGCCTCTCGGGGGGGGGCCGAGAAATGAGCAGTTCTTC.

V gene TRBV5-1 combines with J gene TRBJ1-2; 8 bases line up with TRBD1. J was trimmed by 8 bases and V by 4 bases; bases with no gene match: 7. The V gene's germline CDR1 is SGHRS and CDR2 YFSETQ. The CDR3 runs 13 residues. CDR3 amino acids: CASSKDRVGGYTF. CDR3 DNA sequence: TGCGCCAGCAGCAAGGACAGGGTGGGCGGCTACACCTTC.

V is TRBV5-5 and J is TRBJ2-1, with 10 nucleotides matching TRBD2. The CDR3 extends over 15 amino acids. The germline CDR1 and CDR2 sequences are SGHKS and YYEKEE (reference sequence). V dropped 4 bases and J dropped 6; count of bases not matched to a gene: 7. The chain's CDR3 is CASSQLAGRGNEQFF. In nucleotides, the CDR3 is TGTGCCAGCAGCCAACTAGCGGGAAGAGGCAATGAGCAGTTCTTC. Looking up the rest from reference TRBV5-5 and TRBJ2-1 gives the full variable domain: DAGVTQSPTHLIKTRGQQVTLRCSPISGHKSVSWYQQVLGQGPQFIFQYYEKEERGRGNFPDRFSARQFPNYSSELNVNALLLGDSALYLCASSQLAGRGNEQFFGPGTRLTVL.

The rearrangement joins TRBV3-1 (or the pseudogene TRBV3-2) to TRBJ1-2; D not certain. Trimming cost V 4 bases and J 6 bases, with 12 bases left between them. Germline V CDR1 and CDR2: LGHDT, YNNKEL (reference sequence). This CDR3 contains 13 residues. The CDR3 sequence: CASSPLSVHGYTF. The CDR3 DNA reads as TGTGCCAGCAGCCCCTTGTCGGTTCATGGCTACACCTTC.

The chain recombines TRBV9 with TRBJ2-3; tentatively, D is TRBD1 (6 bases). The CDR3 totals 15 residues. Trimming stripped 0 bases from V and 4 bases from J, with 12 bases between. Germline CDR1 is SGDLS and CDR2 is YYNGEE. CDR3 nucleotide sequence: TGTGCCAGCAGCGTAGGTAGGGGGACCGCAGATACGCAGTATTTT. Amino acid sequence: CASSVGRGTADTQYF.

In this sample, this clone turned up once. The V call is TRBV18, the J call TRBJ2-6; the D is unclear. Trimming removed 3 bases at V and 0 bases at J, with 6 bases between. Germline assignment: CDR1 KGHSH and CDR2 LQKENI. The CDR3 runs 15 residues. This chain's CDR3 is CASSPILSGANVLTF. In nucleotides, the CDR3 is TGTGCCAGCTCACCGATACTCTCTGGGGCCAACGTCCTGACTTTC.

The V and J genes are TRBV24-1 and TRBJ1-5; TRBD1 matches at 7 bases. Germline CDR1 and CDR2: KGHDR and SFDVKD. J gave up 2 bases and V 6 bases, and 3 bases lay outside the gene matches. The CDR3 is 14 residues long. The CDR3 DNA reads as TGTGCCACCAGTCGACAGGGCGGCAATCAGCCCCAGCATTTT. Its translation: CATSRQGGNQPQHF.

This chain uses TRBV29-1 with TRBJ2-7, with TRBD1 identical over 10 bases. Germline V lookup: CDR1 SQVTM, CDR2 ANQGSEA. The CDR3 has 14 amino acids. V was pared by 4 bases and J by 4 bases, with 7 bases of the junction left unmatched. The CDR3 DNA is TGCAGCGTTGTAAAGGGGGACAGGGGATACGAGCAGTACTTC. It is translated as CSVVKGDRGYEQYF.

The V call is TRBV28, the J call TRBJ1-3, with 7 bases aligning to TRBD1. Germline-derived CDR1 and CDR2 are MDHEN and SYDVKM. J gave up 3 bases and V 6 bases, and 14 bases lay outside the gene matches. The CDR3 totals 17 residues. CDR3 in amino acids: CASRVIGTARFGNTIYF. CDR3 DNA sequence: TGTGCCAGCAGGGTTATCGGGACAGCTAGATTTGGAAACACCATATATTTT.

The chain recombines TRBV24-1 with TRBJ2-7; D gene unclear. In germline, CDR1 is KGHDR, CDR2 SFDVKD. The V and J ends lost 3 bases and 6 bases respectively, with 8 bases between them. CDR3 length: 12 amino acids. The CDR3 sequence: CATSDATGEQYF. DNA of the CDR3: TGTGCCACCAGTGATGCCACGGGCGAGCAGTACTTC.

This clone was seen only a few times. This chain links TRBV24-1 with TRBJ2-6; D is perhaps TRBD1 (7 bases). The CDR3 consists of 19 residues. From germline, CDR1 is KGHDR and CDR2 SFDVKD. Trimming cost V 0 bases and J 0 bases, with 14 bases left between them. CDR3 sequence (DNA): TGTGCCACCAGTGATTTGCCCGGAGGGGGCCCCTCTGGGGCCAACGTCCTGACTTTC. Its translation is CATSDLPGGGPSGANVLTF.